The sequence of this T cell receptor beta chain was determined in a study of vaccination effects on CD4 cells after COVID-19. ViraFEST used viral peptide pools to expand antigen-specific CD4+ T cells before sequencing. Following an approximately 10-day culture, CD4+ T cells were purified. This individual tested PCR-positive for SARS-CoV-2 infection between March and December 2020. This table comes from immunoSEQ multiplex PCR, and its TCRdb copy is limited to in-frame clones, with some not included. In the table there are about 45,000 clones, around 79% of which are singletons. There are many counts of this clone. No antigen is known for it. The V and J ends lost 1 base and 0 bases respectively, with 13 bases between them. In germline, CDR1 is LGHDT, CDR2 YNNKEL (reference sequence). CDR3 length: 17 residues.

Sample: CD4+ T cells from PBMCs cultured with a peptide pool, taken before COVID-19 vaccination. The receptor's source is a human donor who had a prior SARS-CoV-2 infection. The chain links TRBV3-1 (or the pseudogene TRBV3-2) to TRBJ1-3; no clear D. This chain's CDR3 is CASSQVGRSYSGNTIYF. DNA of the CDR3: TGTGCCAGCAGCCAAGTTGGCCGGTCTTACTCTGGAAACACCATATATTTT.